The 22 T cell receptor beta chains presented below share a single source sample, sequenced in a study of T cell responses to AZD1222 COVID-19 vaccine. Profiled with immunoSEQ multiplex PCR; TCRdb holds only in-frame clones, not every one. The sample includes 130,000 or so clones, over 90% of them seen just once. The sequencing used peripheral blood, collected on day 0 of AZD1222 vaccination. These receptors came from an adult in good health.

V is TRBV18 and J is TRBJ2-1, with D unclear. CDR1 is KGHSH and CDR2 is LQKENI in the germline V gene. Trimming took off 2 bases at V and 5 bases at J, with 10 bases between the two ends. The CDR3 runs to 14 residues. The CDR3 spells CASSPLTADNEQFF. The DNA for the CDR3 is TGTGCCAGCTCACCATTGACGGCCGACAATGAGCAGTTCTTC.

The gene calls are TRBV10-3 and TRBJ2-5; D is tentatively TRBD1 or TRBD2 (5 bases each). The CDR3 length is 17 residues. Germline V gene sequence: CDR1 ENHRY, CDR2 SYGVKD. Trimming shortened V by 6 bases and J by 5 bases, and 25 bases separated the two germline ends. The DNA of the CDR3 is TGTGCCATCAGGGCCCATGAGACCAAACTAGGGGTGGAGACCCAGTACTTC. It yields the protein CAIRAHETKLGVETQYF.

The chain is built from TRBV2 and TRBJ2-3; 8 nucleotides align to TRBD1. The CDR3 sequence is 14 residues long. The ends lost 6 bases at V and 4 bases at J; junction bases unmatched: 6. CDR1 and CDR2 (germline): SNHLY, FYNNEI. This chain's CDR3 is CASRGGQEADTQYF. The CDR3 DNA reads as TGTGCCAGCAGGGGGGGACAGGAGGCAGATACGCAGTATTTT.

This sequence joins TRBV27 and TRBJ1-6, with D possibly matching TRBD1 (5 bases). Germline CDR1 is MNHEY and CDR2 is SMNVEV (reference sequence). V dropped 2 bases and J dropped 9 bases, with 11 bases sitting between them. The CDR3 covers 14 residues. CDR3 DNA sequence: TGTGCCAGCAGTTTAGGTGGGAGGGGTTCACCCCTCCACTTT. Protein: CASSLGGRGSPLHF.

This clone came up a few times. J is TRBJ2-1 and V is TRBV4-1; 7 bases align to TRBD2. Germline-derived CDR1 and CDR2 are MGHRA and YSYEKL. The CDR3 has 17 amino acids. V lost 4 bases, J lost 2 bases, and 11 bases stayed unmatched. DNA for the CDR3: TGCGCCAGCAGCCCACCTCGCGGGAGCGCCCCCTACAATGAGCAGTTCTTC. Translating it yields CASSPPRGSAPYNEQFF.

This rearrangement joins TRBV28 to TRBJ1-2; D is unclear. V dropped 3 bases and J dropped 8 bases, with 7 bases sitting between them. CDR1 and CDR2 from the germline V gene are MDHEN and SYDVKM. This CDR3 contains 11 residues. In DNA form, the CDR3 reads TGTGCCAGCAGTTTTCTGAGCGGCTACACCTTC. It specifies CASSFLSGYTF.

The chain employs TRBV2 and TRBJ1-1; D is undetermined. With 6 bases removed from V and 2 bases from J, the gap between germline ends came to 10 bases. There are 13 residues in the CDR3. Germline V gene lookup returns CDR1 SNHLY and CDR2 FYNNEI. In DNA form, the CDR3 reads TGTGCCAGCAGCGGTTTGGTCAACACTGAAGCTTTCTTT. Its translation: CASSGLVNTEAFF.

The CDR3 sequence: CASSWKPGLAGARGYEQYF. CDR3 DNA: TGTGCCAGCAGTTGGAAACCGGGACTAGCGGGGGCTAGAGGCTACGAGCAGTACTTC. The J gene is TRBJ2-7, the V gene TRBV27; 14 positions agree with TRBD2. This CDR3 is built from 19 residues. V was clipped by 4 bases and J by 3 bases; unmatched bases: 14. CDR1 and CDR2 from the germline V gene are MNHEY and SMNVEV (reference sequence).

V gene TRBV7-8 combines with J gene TRBJ1-6, with D possibly matching TRBD1 (6 bases). Trimming removed 3 bases at V and 8 bases at J, with 11 bases between. The CDR3 is made up of 14 amino acids. Germline V gene lookup returns CDR1 SGHVS and CDR2 FQNEAQ. This CDR3 is CASSLGALDSPLHF. The CDR3 DNA sequence: TGTGCCAGCAGCTTGGGGGCCTTGGATTCACCCCTCCACTTT.

Notes on this clone: Within the sample, other DNA sequences also encode this same CDR3. V gene TRBV15 combines with J gene TRBJ2-7; D is unclear. V lost 1 base and J lost 5, with 9 bases in between. This CDR3 contains 13 residues. Germline V CDR1 and CDR2: LNHNV, YYDKDF (reference sequence). For the CDR3, the DNA is TGTGCCACCAGCAGAGGGCGAGGCGACGAGCAGTACTTC. Protein product: CATSRGRGDEQYF.

The chain has TRBV7-2 and TRBJ2-7, with D maybe TRBD1 (6 bases). The ends were cut back, 8 bases at V and 4 bases at J, with 15 bases in the middle. The CDR3 runs 13 residues. Looked up from germline, CDR1 is SGHTA and CDR2 is FQGNSA. CDR3 sequence reads: CASGSSQGYEQYF. In nucleotides, the CDR3 is TGTGCCAGCGGGTCCAGTCAGGGGTACGAGCAGTACTTC. Drawing the rest from reference TRBV7-2 and TRBJ2-7, the complete variable domain is GAGVSQSPSNKVTEKGKDVELRCDPISGHTALYWYRQSLGQGLEFLIYFQGNSAPDKSGLPSDRFSAERTGGSVSTLTIQRTQQEDSAVYLCASGSSQGYEQYFGPGTRLTVT.

V and J are TRBV5-4 and TRBJ2-1; TRBD2 matches 15 bases. The CDR3 length is 18 residues. CDR1 is SGHNT, CDR2 YYREEE, per germline (reference sequence). V dropped 4 bases and J dropped 4; count of bases not matched to a gene: 9. This chain's CDR3 is CASSVAGTSGRTYNEQFF. The CDR3 nucleotides are TGTGCCAGCAGCGTAGCCGGGACTAGCGGGAGGACGTACAATGAGCAGTTCTTC. Together with reference TRBV5-4 and TRBJ2-1, the CDR3 gives the full variable domain: ETGVTQSPTHLIKTRGQQVTLRCSSQSGHNTVSWYQQALGQGPQFIFQYYREEENGRGNFPPRFSGLQFPNYSSELNVNALELDDSALYLCASSVAGTSGRTYNEQFFGPGTRLTVL.

The chain is built from TRBV28 and TRBJ2-5; 10 bases line up with TRBD2. This CDR3 has 16 amino acids. CDR1 and CDR2 (germline): MDHEN, SYDVKM. V lost 3 bases to trimming and J lost 2 bases; unmatched junction nucleotides: 6. The CDR3 bases are TGTGCCAGCAGTTTGCCTAGCGGGAGAGGGCAAGAGACCCAGTACTTC. Its translation is CASSLPSGRGQETQYF.

This clone appeared a single time. V usage is TRBV7-8 and J usage is TRBJ1-1; weak D call: TRBD1 (6 bases). The germline V gene encodes CDR1 SGHVS and CDR2 FQNEAQ. V was clipped by 2 bases and J by 1 base, with 11 bases between them. This CDR3 contains 15 residues. The CDR3 spells CASSLLADRNTEAFF. The CDR3 nucleotides read TGTGCCAGCAGCTTACTCGCGGACAGGAACACTGAAGCTTTCTTT. The variable domain in full, with the rest retrieved from reference TRBV7-8 and TRBJ1-1, is GAGVSQSPRYKVAKRGQDVALRCDPISGHVSLFWYQQALGQGPEFLTYFQNEAQLDKSGLPSDRFFAERPEGSVSTLKIQRTQQEDSAVYLCASSLLADRNTEAFFGQGTRLTVV.

The V call is TRBV6-1, the J call TRBJ2-7; 9 nucleotides align to TRBD2. J was trimmed by 5 bases and V by 3 bases; bases with no gene match: 11. Germline loops: CDR1 MNHNS, CDR2 SASEGT. The CDR3 has 16 residues. CDR3 in amino acids: CASSDYRLAGRNEQYF. In nucleotides, the CDR3 is TGTGCCAGCAGTGATTATCGGCTAGCGGGGCGTAACGAGCAGTACTTC.

The V call is TRBV30, the J call TRBJ1-1; D uncertain. V lost 0 bases to trimming and J lost 7 bases, with 9 bases between them. The CDR3 loop spans 12 amino acids. CDR1 and CDR2 (germline): GTSNPN, SVGIG (reference sequence). The CDR3 region is CAWSVGKSEAFF. DNA for the CDR3: TGTGCCTGGAGTGTGGGGAAGAGTGAAGCTTTCTTT. The complete variable domain, with remaining parts taken from reference TRBV30 and TRBJ1-1, reads SQTIHQWPATLVQPVGSPLSLECTVEGTSNPNLYWYRQAAGRGLQLLFYSVGIGQISSEVPQNLSASRPQDRQFILSSKKLLLSDSGFYLCAWSVGKSEAFFGQGTRLTVV.

CDR3 DNA sequence: TGTGCCAGCAGTGAAATTGGTGGCTACACCTTC. The encoded protein is CASSEIGGYTF. The chain recombines TRBV25-1 with TRBJ1-2; D ambiguous. The CDR3 is 11 residues long. Germline V gene lookup returns CDR1 MGHDK and CDR2 SYGVNS. Trimming stripped 2 bases from V and 7 bases from J, with 5 bases between.

The chain carries TRBV6-5 and TRBJ1-6; weak D call: TRBD1 (6 bases). The CDR3 has 15 residues. CDR1 and CDR2 from the germline V gene are MNHEY and SVGAGI. The V and J ends lost 0 bases and 6 bases respectively, with 9 bases between them. CDR3 bases: TGTGCCAGCAGTTACTCGGGACAATCTAATTCACCCCTCCACTTT. This gives the protein CASSYSGQSNSPLHF.

The chain combines TRBV7-2 with TRBJ2-6; TRBD1 matches 7 bases. Germline assignment: CDR1 SGHTA and CDR2 FQGNSA. J lost 0 bases, V lost 3 bases, and 2 bases had no gene match. This CDR3 contains 16 residues. CDR3 bases: TGTGCCAGCAGCTTGAGGACAGGCTCTGGGGCCAACGTCCTGACTTTC. Amino acid sequence: CASSLRTGSGANVLTF.

The rearrangement uses TRBV7-2 and TRBJ2-1, with 11 bases aligning to TRBD2. V lost 4 bases to trimming and J lost 5 bases; unmatched junction nucleotides: 7. The CDR3 runs to 16 residues. Germline CDR1 SGHTA, CDR2 FQGNSA. The CDR3 DNA follows: TGTGCCAGCAGCTCCCCGGGACTAGCGGCCAACAATGAGCAGTTCTTC. Translating it yields CASSSPGLAANNEQFF.

V usage is TRBV9 and J usage is TRBJ2-7; 7 bases are a match to TRBD2. The J segment lost 4 bases and the V segment lost 2 bases, leaving 6 bases of the junction unmatched. CDR1 is SGDLS, CDR2 YYNGEE, per germline. This CDR3 has 14 residues. The CDR3 loop reads CASSVGGEYYEQYF. The CDR3 DNA sequence: TGTGCCAGCAGCGTTGGGGGGGAGTATTACGAGCAGTACTTC.

The V call is TRBV28, the J call TRBJ1-2; D uncertain. Germline CDR1 and CDR2: MDHEN and SYDVKM. V was shortened by 6 bases and J by 0 bases, with 8 bases between the two germline ends. The CDR3 is 13 amino acids. CDR3 nucleotides: TGTGCCAGCAGGAAGGAAGCTAACTATGGCTACACCTTC. Its protein product is CASRKEANYGYTF.